This T cell receptor (beta chain) was sequenced for a study of CD8+ T cells in alopecia areata. Study observations and caveats: Relative to normal scalp, lesional scalp, especially alopecia totalis/universalis, showed higher clonality. Scalp clonality dropped significantly under tofacitinib, as did expanded CD8+ top-100 clones. Under tofacitinib, numerous expanded lesional clonotypes remained detectable in scalp and blood. Tissue-resident alphabeta T cells belonging to normal skin likewise get sequenced within scalp specimens.

Extraction of RNA preceded its reverse transcription into cDNA, which served as the sequencing template. Clones were read by immunoSEQ multiplex PCR, and TCRdb kept only the in-frame ones, dropping some. The sample includes 95,000 to 100,000 clones, roughly three fifths of them seen just once. The treatment was: oral pan-JAK inhibitor, 5-10 mg twice daily. Worth noting for this clone: Its specificity is unknown.

The germline gives CDR1 SGHVS, CDR2 FNYEAQ. The CDR3 has 17 residues. The V and J ends lost 5 bases and 4 bases, in that order; junction bases with no gene match: 11. Sequenced here: CD8+ T cells sorted from blood, sampled at week 4, from a patient treated with tofacitinib. The source is a human donor with alopecia areata. V and J are TRBV7-6 and TRBJ2-6; 7 nucleotides align to TRBD1. CDR3 bases: TGTGCCAGCAGCCCGGTCCTTACAGGGGCCGGGGCCAACGTCCTGACTTTC. It codes for CASSPVLTGAGANVLTF.